This TCR beta chain appears in the sequencing data of a study of OX40 agonist ivuxolimab in advanced cancers. Study summary: Melanoma, hepatocellular carcinoma, head and neck or renal cell cancer occurred in dose-escalation patients.

Profiled with immunoSEQ multiplex PCR; TCRdb holds only in-frame clones, not every one. The sample consists of about 76,000 clones, 85% of them appearing once. The CDR3 is 13 amino acids. Germline-derived CDR1 and CDR2 are SQVTM and ANQGSEA. The germline V and J ends were trimmed by 3 bases and 1 base, with 9 bases remaining between them. This specimen was CD4+ or CD8+ T cells sorted from blood, taken in a trial of the OX40 agonist ivuxolimab. This TCR was sampled from an adult with an advanced solid tumor such as melanoma, head and neck, liver or kidney cancer. V gene TRBV29-1 combines with J gene TRBJ2-5; D unclear. The CDR3 here is CSVDRQIQETQYF. CDR3 coding DNA: TGCAGCGTTGATAGGCAGATCCAAGAGACCCAGTACTTC.